These 20 T cell receptor beta chains share one sample of origin, sequenced in a study of early T cells in non-severe SARS-CoV-2 infection. TCRdb recomputed calls from the 5' RACE reads with MiXCR, one row per CDR3 protein. The sample comprises roughly 48,000 distinct CDR3 sequences, 6.5% to 9% of which are singletons, and 9.4% rests with the top ten. The material sequenced was whole blood. These receptors were collected from an adult who was a healthcare worker with PCR-confirmed SARS-CoV-2 infection or an uninfected control (not recorded which).

This clonotype has only a few counts. The chain is built from TRBV7-6 and TRBJ2-7; 7 bases align to TRBD1. The CDR3 sequence is 15 residues long. Germline V gene sequence: CDR1 SGHVS, CDR2 FNYEAQ. The V segment lost 1 base and the J segment 5 bases; nucleotides outside the gene matches: 8. CDR3 nucleotide sequence: TGTGCCAGCAGCTTAGGAGACAGGGCATTCGACGAGCAGTACTTC. Residues: CASSLGDRAFDEQYF.

Ten or more counts support this clonotype. J is TRBJ2-4 and V is TRBV5-1, with D perhaps TRBD2 (6 bases). The CDR3 sequence is 15 residues long. Trimming took 3 bases from V and 3 from J, leaving 13 bases between them. CDR1 and CDR2 (germline): SGHRS, YFSETQ. The DNA for the CDR3 is TGCGCCAGCAGCTCGGAGGGGACGGGCAAAAACATTCAGTACTTC. Amino acid sequence: CASSSEGTGKNIQYF.

In its sample, this clonotype was seen many times. The chain uses TRBV4-3 and TRBJ2-1; unclear D gene. The germline CDR1 and CDR2 sequences are LGHNA and YSLEER. The CDR3 loop spans 12 amino acids. Trimming removed 1 base at V and 7 bases at J, with 5 bases between. CDR3 in DNA: TGCGCCAGCAGCCAAGTGAATAATGAGCAGTTCTTC. Its translation is CASSQVNNEQFF.

The sample holds many counts of this clonotype. The rearrangement uses TRBV7-2 and TRBJ2-7, with TRBD1 as a possible D gene (6 bases). The CDR3 contains 14 residues. Germline loops: CDR1 SGHTA, CDR2 FQGNSA. The V end lost 2 bases, the J end lost 3 bases, and 11 bases lay between the germline ends. CDR3 nucleotide sequence: TGTGCCAGCAGCTTACGGGACAAGAACTACGAGCAGTACTTC. It translates to CASSLRDKNYEQYF.

The V gene is TRBV9, the J gene TRBJ1-6; 9 bases match TRBD1. Trimming cost V 4 bases and J 7 bases; bases outside gene matches: 3. This CDR3 is built from 14 residues. The germline CDR1 and CDR2 sequences are SGDLS and YYNGEE. CDR3 amino acids: CASSPGTGNSPLHF. In DNA, the CDR3 is TGTGCCAGCAGCCCGGGGACAGGGAATTCACCCCTCCACTTT.

This clonotype has a count of ten or more. The gene calls are TRBV9 and TRBJ2-3; 7 positions agree with TRBD2. This CDR3 is 15 amino acids long. CDR1 and CDR2 (germline): SGDLS, YYNGEE. V was pared by 0 bases and J by 1 base, with 2 bases of the junction left unmatched. The CDR3 is CASSVDLAGTDTQYF. The CDR3 DNA is TGTGCCAGCAGCGTAGACCTAGCGGGCACAGATACGCAGTATTTT.

The chain is built from TRBV5-6 and TRBJ2-1; D gene ambiguous. The CDR3 sequence is 15 residues long. In germline, CDR1 is SGHDT, CDR2 YYEEEE. V was trimmed by 3 bases and J by 1 base, leaving 11 bases between them. The CDR3 region is CASSSDTLSYNEQFF. CDR3 sequence (DNA): TGTGCCAGCAGCTCTGACACCTTGTCCTACAATGAGCAGTTCTTC.

The V call is TRBV5-1, the J call TRBJ2-7, with 7 bases lining up with TRBD2. CDR3 length: 15 residues. J lost 3 bases, V lost 3 bases, and 9 bases had no gene match. Germline V gene lookup returns CDR1 SGHRS and CDR2 YFSETQ. The CDR3 DNA reads as TGCGCCAGCAGCTCCCAGACTAGCCTAAACTACGAGCAGTACTTC. Translation: CASSSQTSLNYEQYF.

The V call is TRBV11-1, the J call TRBJ2-1; 8 bases are shared with TRBD2. With 0 bases clipped from V and 6 bases from J, the junction kept 13 bases outside the gene matches. The CDR3 spans 18 residues. Germline CDR1 reads SGHAT; CDR2 reads FQDESV (reference sequence). CDR3 sequence (DNA): TGTGCCAGCAGCTTAGCGAAGAAATCCGGGACTAGAACCAATGAGCAGTTCTTC. Protein sequence: CASSLAKKSGTRTNEQFF.

This clonotype was seen ten or more times. The chain uses TRBV20-1 and TRBJ2-3, with D hard to call. This CDR3 has 16 amino acids. The V gene's germline CDR1 is DFQATT and CDR2 SNEGSKA (reference sequence). V was trimmed by 2 bases and J by 0 bases, leaving 15 bases between them. CDR3 sequence: CSARMGGYTSTDTQYF. The CDR3 DNA sequence: TGCAGTGCTAGAATGGGCGGCTATACTAGCACAGATACGCAGTATTTT.

V and J are TRBV11-2 and TRBJ1-1; D call uncertain. The CDR3 is 15 amino acids. The V end lost 0 bases, the J end lost 1 base, and 9 bases lay between the germline ends. Germline values: CDR1 SGHAT, CDR2 FQNNGV. The CDR3 DNA sequence: TGTGCCAGCAGCTTAGAGATTTACAAGAACACTGAAGCTTTCTTT. Its translation is CASSLEIYKNTEAFF.

J is TRBJ2-1 and V is TRBV4-1; no definite D call. The CDR3 length is 14 residues. V lost 0 bases and J 6 bases, leaving 9 bases between the germline ends. Germline V lookup: CDR1 MGHRA, CDR2 YSYEKL. CDR3 DNA: TGCGCCAGCAGCCAAGAACCCAGGATCAATGAGCAGTTCTTC. It is translated as CASSQEPRINEQFF.

This clonotype was picked up many times. The chain combines TRBV29-1 with TRBJ2-5, with 7 nucleotides matching TRBD1. V lost 6 bases and J lost 5; bases outside the gene matches: 9. The CDR3 sequence is 13 residues long. The germline V gene has CDR1 SQVTM and CDR2 ANQGSEA. The CDR3 reads CSVVRDSWETQYF. As DNA, the CDR3 is TGCAGCGTAGTCCGGGACAGTTGGGAGACCCAGTACTTC. Complete variable domain (other parts from reference TRBV29-1 and TRBJ2-5): SAVISQKPSRDICQRGTSLTIQCQVDSQVTMMFWYRQQPGQSLTLIATANQGSEATYESGFVIDKFPISRPNLTFSTLTVSNMSPEDSSIYLCSVVRDSWETQYFGPGTRLLVL.

This clonotype appeared a few times. J is TRBJ2-7 and V is TRBV11-1, with a tentative D call TRBD2 (6 bases). V shed 4 bases and J shed 5 bases, with 15 bases lying between them. This CDR3 comprises 14 residues. Looked up from germline, CDR1 is SGHAT and CDR2 is FQDESV (reference sequence). CDR3 residues: CASSSRLVRDEQYF. CDR3 in DNA: TGTGCCAGCAGCTCCCGACTAGTACGAGACGAGCAGTACTTC.

This clonotype was observed many times. Here the CDR3 DNA reads TGTGCCAGCAGTTTGGGACAGGGGAACCAGCCCCAGCATTTT. Translating it yields CASSLGQGNQPQHF. The chain employs TRBV12-3 or TRBV12-4 and TRBJ1-5; 10 positions match TRBD1. This CDR3 comprises 14 residues. Unmatched junction bases numbered 3, after V lost 3 bases and J lost 7 bases.

This clonotype was observed a handful of times. J is TRBJ1-5 and V is TRBV7-9; D is ambiguous. V lost 0 bases, J lost 3 bases, and 0 bases lay in between. Per germline, CDR1 SEHNR and CDR2 FQNEAQ (reference sequence). The CDR3 is 12 residues long. The CDR3 is CASSLANQPQHF. CDR3 in DNA: TGTGCCAGCAGCTTAGCCAATCAGCCCCAGCATTTT.

Only a few counts were recorded for this clonotype. CDR3 in amino acids: CSARTRDRGRGFQPQHF. The CDR3 DNA reads TGCAGTGCTAGAACCCGGGACAGGGGGCGAGGCTTTCAGCCCCAGCATTTT. The V and J genes are TRBV20-1 and TRBJ1-5; 12 bases are a match to TRBD1. Germline-derived CDR1 and CDR2 are DFQATT and SNEGSKA (reference sequence). J was trimmed by 6 bases and V by 2 bases; bases with no gene match: 11. The CDR3 sequence is 17 residues long.

In its sample, this clonotype was seen many times. The rearrangement joins TRBV10-3 to TRBJ2-3, with D perhaps matching TRBD1 (5 bases). The CDR3 length is 15 residues. Trimming took 11 bases from V and 0 from J, leaving 18 bases between them. The germline V gene has CDR1 ENHRY and CDR2 SYGVKD. The CDR3 here is CAVQATALSTDTQYF. CDR3 sequence (DNA): TGTGCCGTCCAAGCGACAGCTCTTAGCACAGATACGCAGTATTTT.

This clonotype was detected a few times. The rearrangement uses TRBV20-1 and TRBJ1-6; TRBD1 matches 11 bases. The CDR3 extends over 17 amino acids. With 0 bases clipped from V and 9 bases from J, the junction kept 10 bases outside the gene matches. Per germline, CDR1 DFQATT and CDR2 SNEGSKA (reference sequence). The chain's CDR3 is CSARDYRGQGDGSPLHF. The CDR3 DNA is TGCAGTGCTAGAGATTACCGGGGACAGGGGGATGGTTCACCCCTCCACTTT.

This clonotype was observed at least ten times. This rearrangement joins TRBV9 to TRBJ2-3; D is ambiguous. Germline loops: CDR1 SGDLS, CDR2 YYNGEE. The CDR3 consists of 12 residues. Trimming cost V 1 base and J 4 bases, with 4 bases left between them. CDR3 protein: CASSVYPDTQYF. CDR3 nucleotide sequence: TGTGCCAGCAGCGTATACCCAGATACGCAGTATTTT.